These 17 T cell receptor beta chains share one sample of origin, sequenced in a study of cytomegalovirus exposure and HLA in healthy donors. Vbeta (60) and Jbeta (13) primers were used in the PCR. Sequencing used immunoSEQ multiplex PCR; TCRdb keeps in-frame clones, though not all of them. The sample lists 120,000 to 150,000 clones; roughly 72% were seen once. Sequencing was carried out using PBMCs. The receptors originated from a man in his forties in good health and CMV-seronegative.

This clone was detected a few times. The CDR3 region is CASSDGKSGDGYTF. In DNA, the CDR3 is TGTGCCAGCAGTGACGGGAAATCGGGTGATGGCTACACCTTC. This chain joins TRBV6-1 and TRBJ1-2; D not certain. Trimming left V 3 bases short and J 6 bases short, with 14 bases between. Germline V gene sequence: CDR1 MNHNS, CDR2 SASEGT. The CDR3 loop spans 14 amino acids.

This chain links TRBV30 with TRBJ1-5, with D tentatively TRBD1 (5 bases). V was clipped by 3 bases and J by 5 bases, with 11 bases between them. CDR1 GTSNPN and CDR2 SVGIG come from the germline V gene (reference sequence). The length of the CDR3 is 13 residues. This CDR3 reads CAWRAEGDQPQHF. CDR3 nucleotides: TGTGCCTGGAGGGCGGAAGGGGATCAGCCCCAGCATTTT. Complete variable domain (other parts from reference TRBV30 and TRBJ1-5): SQTIHQWPATLVQPVGSPLSLECTVEGTSNPNLYWYRQAAGRGLQLLFYSVGIGQISSEVPQNLSASRPQDRQFILSSKKLLLSDSGFYLCAWRAEGDQPQHFGDGTRLSIL.

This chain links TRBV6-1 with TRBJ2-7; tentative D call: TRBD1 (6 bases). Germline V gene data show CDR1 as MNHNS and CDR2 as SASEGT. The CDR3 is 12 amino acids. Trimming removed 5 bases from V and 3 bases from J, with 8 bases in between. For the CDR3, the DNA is TGTGCCAGCAGTCAGGACAGCTACGAGCAGTACTTC. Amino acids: CASSQDSYEQYF.

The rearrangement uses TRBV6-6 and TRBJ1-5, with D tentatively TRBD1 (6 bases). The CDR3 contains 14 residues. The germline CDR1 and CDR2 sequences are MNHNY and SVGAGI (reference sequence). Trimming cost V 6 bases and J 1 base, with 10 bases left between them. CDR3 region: CASSPGGSNQPQHF. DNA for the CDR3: TGTGCCAGCAGCCCTGGGGGCAGCAATCAGCCCCAGCATTTT.

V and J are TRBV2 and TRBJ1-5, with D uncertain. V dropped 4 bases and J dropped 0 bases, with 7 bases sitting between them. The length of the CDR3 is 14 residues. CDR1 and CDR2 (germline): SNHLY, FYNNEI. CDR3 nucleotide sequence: TGTGCCAGCAGTGGGCGGTTTAGCAATCAGCCCCAGCATTTT. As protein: CASSGRFSNQPQHF.

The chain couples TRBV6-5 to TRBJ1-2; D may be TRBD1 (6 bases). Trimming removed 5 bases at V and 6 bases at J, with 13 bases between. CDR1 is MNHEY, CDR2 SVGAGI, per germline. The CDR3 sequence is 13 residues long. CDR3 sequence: CASSDTGYNGYTF. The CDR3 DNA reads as TGTGCCAGCAGTGACACAGGGTACAATGGCTACACCTTC.

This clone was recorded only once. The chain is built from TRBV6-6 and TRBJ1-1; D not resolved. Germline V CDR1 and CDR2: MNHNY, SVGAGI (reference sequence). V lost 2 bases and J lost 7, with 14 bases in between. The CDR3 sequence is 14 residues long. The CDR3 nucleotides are TGTGCCAGCAGTTACGTACAGTGTCCCATTGAAGCTTTCTTT. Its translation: CASSYVQCPIEAFF.

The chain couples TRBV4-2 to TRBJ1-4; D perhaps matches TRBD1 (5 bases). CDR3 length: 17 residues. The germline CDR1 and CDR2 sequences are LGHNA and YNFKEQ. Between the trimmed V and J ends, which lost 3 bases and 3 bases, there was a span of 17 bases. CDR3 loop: CASSQAGRGTANEKLFF. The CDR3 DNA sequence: TGTGCCAGCAGCCAGGCGGGACGCGGGACGGCTAATGAAAAACTGTTTTTT.

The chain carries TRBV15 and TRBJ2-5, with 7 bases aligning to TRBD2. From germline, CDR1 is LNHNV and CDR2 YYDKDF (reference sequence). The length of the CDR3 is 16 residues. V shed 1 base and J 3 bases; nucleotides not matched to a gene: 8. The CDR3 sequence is CATSRGSSGEKETQYF. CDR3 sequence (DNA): TGTGCCACCAGCAGAGGATCTAGCGGAGAAAAAGAGACCCAGTACTTC.

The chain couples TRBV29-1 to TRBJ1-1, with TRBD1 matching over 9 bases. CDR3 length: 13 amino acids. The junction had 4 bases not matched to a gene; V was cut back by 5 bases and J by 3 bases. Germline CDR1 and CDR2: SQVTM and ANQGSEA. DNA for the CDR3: TGCAGCGTTCACAGGGGGCGCGACACTGAAGCTTTCTTT. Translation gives CSVHRGRDTEAFF.

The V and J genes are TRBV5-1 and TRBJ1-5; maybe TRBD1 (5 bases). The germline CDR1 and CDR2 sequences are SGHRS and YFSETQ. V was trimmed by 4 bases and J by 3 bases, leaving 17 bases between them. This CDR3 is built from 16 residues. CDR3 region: CASSSYRFQLNQPQHF. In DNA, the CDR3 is TGCGCCAGCAGCAGCTACAGGTTCCAGCTCAATCAGCCCCAGCATTTT.

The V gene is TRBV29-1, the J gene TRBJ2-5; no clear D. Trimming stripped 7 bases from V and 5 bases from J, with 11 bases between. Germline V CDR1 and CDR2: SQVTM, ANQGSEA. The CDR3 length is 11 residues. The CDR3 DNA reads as TGCAGCGAACGGTCTTTGGAGACCCAGTACTTC. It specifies CSERSLETQYF.

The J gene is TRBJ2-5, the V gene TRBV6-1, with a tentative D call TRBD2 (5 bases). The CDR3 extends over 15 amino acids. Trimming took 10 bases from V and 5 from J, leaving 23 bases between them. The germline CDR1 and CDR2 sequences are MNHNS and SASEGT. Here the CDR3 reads CATDTHGGGMETQYF. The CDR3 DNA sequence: TGTGCCACCGACACTCATGGCGGAGGTATGGAGACCCAGTACTTC.

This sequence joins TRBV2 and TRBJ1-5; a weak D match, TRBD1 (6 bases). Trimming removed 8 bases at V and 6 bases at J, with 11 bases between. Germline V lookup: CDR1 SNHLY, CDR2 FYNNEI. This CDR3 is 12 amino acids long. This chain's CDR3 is CASAGRGQPQHF. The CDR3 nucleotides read TGTGCCAGCGCAGGCAGGGGTCAGCCCCAGCATTTT.

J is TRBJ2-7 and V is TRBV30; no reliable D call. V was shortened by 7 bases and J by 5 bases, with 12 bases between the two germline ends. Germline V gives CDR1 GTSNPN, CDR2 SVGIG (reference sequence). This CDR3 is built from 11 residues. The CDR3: CAYAETNEQYF. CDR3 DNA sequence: TGTGCCTACGCGGAGACCAACGAGCAGTACTTC.

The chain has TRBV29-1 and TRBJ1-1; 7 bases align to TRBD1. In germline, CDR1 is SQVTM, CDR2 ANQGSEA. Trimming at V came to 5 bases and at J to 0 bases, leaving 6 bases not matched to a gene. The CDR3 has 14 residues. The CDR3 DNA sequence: TGCAGCGTTCCGGGACAGTTTATGAACACTGAAGCTTTCTTT. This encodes CSVPGQFMNTEAFF. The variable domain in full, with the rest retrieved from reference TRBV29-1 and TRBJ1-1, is SAVISQKPSRDICQRGTSLTIQCQVDSQVTMMFWYRQQPGQSLTLIATANQGSEATYESGFVIDKFPISRPNLTFSTLTVSNMSPEDSSIYLCSVPGQFMNTEAFFGQGTRLTVV.

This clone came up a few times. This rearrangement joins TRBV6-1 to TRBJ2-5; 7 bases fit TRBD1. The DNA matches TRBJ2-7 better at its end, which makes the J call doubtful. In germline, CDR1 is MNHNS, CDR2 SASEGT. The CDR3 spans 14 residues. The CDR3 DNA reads TGTGCCAGCAGCGCCGGGACAGATCTTTGCGAGCAGTACTTC. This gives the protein CASSAGTDLCEQYF.